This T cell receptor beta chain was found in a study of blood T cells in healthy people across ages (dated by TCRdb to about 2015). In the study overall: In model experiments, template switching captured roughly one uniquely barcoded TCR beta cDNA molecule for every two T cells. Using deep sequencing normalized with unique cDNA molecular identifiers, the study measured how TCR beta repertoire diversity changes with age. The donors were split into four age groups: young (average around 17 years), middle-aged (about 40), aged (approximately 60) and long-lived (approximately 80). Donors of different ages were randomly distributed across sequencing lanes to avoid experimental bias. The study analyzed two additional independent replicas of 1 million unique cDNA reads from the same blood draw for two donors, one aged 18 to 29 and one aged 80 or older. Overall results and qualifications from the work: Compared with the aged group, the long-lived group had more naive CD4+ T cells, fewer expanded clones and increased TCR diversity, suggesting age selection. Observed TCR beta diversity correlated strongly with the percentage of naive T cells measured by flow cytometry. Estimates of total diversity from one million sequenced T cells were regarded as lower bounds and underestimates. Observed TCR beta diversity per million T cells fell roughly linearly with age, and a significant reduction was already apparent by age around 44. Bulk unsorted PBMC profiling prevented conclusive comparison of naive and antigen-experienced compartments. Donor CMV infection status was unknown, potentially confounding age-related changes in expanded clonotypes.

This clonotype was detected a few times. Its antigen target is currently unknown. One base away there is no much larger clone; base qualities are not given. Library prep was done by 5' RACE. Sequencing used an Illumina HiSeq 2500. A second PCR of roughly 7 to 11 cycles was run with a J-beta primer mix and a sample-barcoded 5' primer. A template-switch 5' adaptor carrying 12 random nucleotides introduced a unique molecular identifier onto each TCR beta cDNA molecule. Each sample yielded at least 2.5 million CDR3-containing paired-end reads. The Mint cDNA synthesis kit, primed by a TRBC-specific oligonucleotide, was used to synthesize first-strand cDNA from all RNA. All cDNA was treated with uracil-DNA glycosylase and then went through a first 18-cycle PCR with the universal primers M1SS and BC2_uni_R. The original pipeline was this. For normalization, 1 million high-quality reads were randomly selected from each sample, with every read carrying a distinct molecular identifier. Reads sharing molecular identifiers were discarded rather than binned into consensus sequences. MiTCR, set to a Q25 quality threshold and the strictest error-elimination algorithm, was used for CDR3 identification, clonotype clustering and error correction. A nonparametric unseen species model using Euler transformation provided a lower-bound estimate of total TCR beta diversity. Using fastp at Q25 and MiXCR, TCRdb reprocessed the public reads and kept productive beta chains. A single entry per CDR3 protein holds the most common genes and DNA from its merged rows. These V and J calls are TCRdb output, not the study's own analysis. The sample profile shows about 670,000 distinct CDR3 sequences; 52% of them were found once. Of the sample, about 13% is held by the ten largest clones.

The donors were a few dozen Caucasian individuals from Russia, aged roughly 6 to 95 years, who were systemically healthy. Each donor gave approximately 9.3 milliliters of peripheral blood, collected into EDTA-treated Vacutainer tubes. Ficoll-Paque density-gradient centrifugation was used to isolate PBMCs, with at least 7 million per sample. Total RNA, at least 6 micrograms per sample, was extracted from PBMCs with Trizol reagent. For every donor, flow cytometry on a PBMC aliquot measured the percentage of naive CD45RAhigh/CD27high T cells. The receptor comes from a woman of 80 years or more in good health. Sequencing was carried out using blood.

In nucleotides, the sequence is TGTGCCAGCAGCTTAGTGGGTCGGCTAGCAGGCAGCTACAATGAGCAGTTCTTC. Its coded protein is CASSLVGRLAGSYNEQFF. This receptor chain uses TRBV7-6 and TRBJ2-1; possibly the D gene is TRBD2, per 5 matching bases. A distance of 19 bases separates the germline ends of V and J, which lose 1 base and 3 bases respectively. The germline V gene yields SGHVS for CDR1 and FNYEAQ for CDR2. Including cysteine and phenylalanine, the CDR3 has 18 amino acids. The read is trimmed to its CDR3 DNA, 54 bases read in frame from base 1.